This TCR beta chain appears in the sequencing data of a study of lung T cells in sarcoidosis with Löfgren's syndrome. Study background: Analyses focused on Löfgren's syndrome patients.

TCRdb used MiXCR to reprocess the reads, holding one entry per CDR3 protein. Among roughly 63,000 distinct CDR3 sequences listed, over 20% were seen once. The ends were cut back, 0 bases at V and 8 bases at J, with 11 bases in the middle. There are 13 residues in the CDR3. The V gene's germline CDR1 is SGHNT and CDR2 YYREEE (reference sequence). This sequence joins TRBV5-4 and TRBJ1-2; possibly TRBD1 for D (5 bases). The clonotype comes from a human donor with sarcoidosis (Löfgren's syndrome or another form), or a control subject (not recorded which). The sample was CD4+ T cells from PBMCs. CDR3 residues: CASSLAGREGYTF. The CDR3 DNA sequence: TGTGCCAGCAGCTTGGCGGGCAGGGAAGGCTACACCTTC.